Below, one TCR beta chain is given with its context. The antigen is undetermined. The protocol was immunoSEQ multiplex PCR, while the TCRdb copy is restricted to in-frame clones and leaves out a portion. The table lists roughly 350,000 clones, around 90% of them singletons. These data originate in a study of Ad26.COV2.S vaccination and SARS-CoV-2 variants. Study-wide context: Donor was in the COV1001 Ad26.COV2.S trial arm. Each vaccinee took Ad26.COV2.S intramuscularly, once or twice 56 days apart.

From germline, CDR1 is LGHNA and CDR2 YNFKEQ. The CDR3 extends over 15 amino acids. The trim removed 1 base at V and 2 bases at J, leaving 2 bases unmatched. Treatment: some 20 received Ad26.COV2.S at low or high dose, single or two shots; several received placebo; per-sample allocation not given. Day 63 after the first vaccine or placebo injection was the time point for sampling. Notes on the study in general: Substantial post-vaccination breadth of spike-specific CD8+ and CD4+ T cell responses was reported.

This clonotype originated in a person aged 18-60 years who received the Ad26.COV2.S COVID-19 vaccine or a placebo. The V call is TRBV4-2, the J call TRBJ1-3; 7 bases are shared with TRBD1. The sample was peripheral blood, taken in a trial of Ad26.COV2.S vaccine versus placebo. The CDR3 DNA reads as TGTGCCAGCAGCCAAGTAACAGGGGCTGGAAACACCATATATTTT. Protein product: CASSQVTGAGNTIYF.